The T cell receptor beta chain under discussion was sequenced for a study of OX40 agonist ivuxolimab in advanced cancers. Background on the whole study: Ivuxolimab, which targeted the costimulatory receptor OX40 (CD134), was an agonistic, fully human IgG2 monoclonal antibody. Intravenous ivuxolimab was administered to patients every 2 weeks at six dose levels: 0.01, 0.1, 0.3, 1.5, 3 and 10 mg/kg. Among the approximately 54 dose-escalation patients, 19 had hepatocellular carcinoma, approximately 15 melanoma, 9 renal cell carcinoma and 9 head and neck cancer. A male proportion of roughly 80% and a mean age of 60 years, ranging from 23 to 79, were recorded for the dose-escalation cohort. Prior anti-PD-1, anti-PD-L1 or anti-CTLA-4 therapy was permitted, and checkpoint inhibitors had been received by less than 45% of dose-escalation patients. Partial responses occurred in three dose-escalation patients: two with cutaneous melanoma and one with hepatocellular carcinoma. The purpose of peripheral TCRbeta sequencing was to test whether ivuxolimab changed TCR sequence diversity and led to clonal T-cell expansion. The paper describes the monotherapy dose-escalation part (N ≈ 52 patients) of the phase I trial of ivuxolimab. Findings and caveats that apply to the study as a whole: On average, CD8+ T cells showed more expanded clones than CD4+ T cells after ivuxolimab. At doses from 0.1 to 3.0 mg/kg, clonal expansion was seen in both CD4+ and CD8+ blood T cells between baseline and week 6. In the 0.1-3.0 mg/kg groups, partial responders had among the lowest normalized peripheral clonal expansion, particularly in CD8+ T cells. Low levels of normalized T-cell clonal expansion were also seen in some patients who did not respond. The antigen specificity of the clonally expanded peripheral T cells was not determined.

From its cysteine to its phenylalanine, the CDR3 spans 14 amino acids. Here the CDR3 DNA is all that survives: 42 bases in frame from base 1. Trimming costs V 9 bases and J 2 bases, and their ends lie 17 bases apart. From a lookup of the germline V gene (reference sequence), CDR1 and CDR2 are MNHEY and SMNVEV. Turning to this clone: Its antigen is not yet known. No much larger clonotype is one base removed from it; base qualities were not supplied.

Genomic DNA was extracted from sorted cells for sequencing of the TCRbeta CDR3 region. The immunoSEQ Assay was used for sequencing of TCRbeta CDR3 regions. This is the immuneACCESS table as TCRdb keeps it, with only in-frame sequences that have V and J called. A part of the clones is gone; compared with another copy, unresolved V genes explain less than half, and the rest is unexplained. For this sample the table gives 45,000 to 70,000 clones, of which around nine tenths were detected only once. Of the sample, approximately 7.2% falls within the top ten clones. The trial excluded patients who had a history of autoimmune disease or who were on systemic immunosuppression. Peripheral blood for TCR sequencing was collected from all dose cohorts at baseline, on cycle 4 day 1, and on cycle 7 day 1. Samples were obtained from an open-label, multicenter, first-in-human phase I dose-escalation trial of ivuxolimab. Adults with locally advanced or metastatic melanoma, renal cell carcinoma, hepatocellular carcinoma or head and neck squamous cell carcinoma were enrolled in the trial. Before TCR sequencing, CD4+ T cells and CD8+ T cells from peripheral blood were sorted into separate populations.

This receptor chain uses TRBV27 and TRBJ2-7, with TRBD1 perhaps the D gene, on 6 matching bases. The clonotype was recovered from an adult with an advanced solid tumor such as melanoma, head and neck, liver or kidney cancer. The sample consisted of CD4+ or CD8+ T cells sorted from blood, taken in a trial of the OX40 agonist ivuxolimab. The CDR3 reads CARRGNREAYEQYF. The nucleotide sequence reads as follows: TGTGCCAGGAGGGGCAACAGGGAAGCCTACGAGCAGTACTTC.